Below are 20 T cell receptor beta chains sequenced from a single sample in a study of human T cells and chemical hapten exposure. It was unfractionated whole blood from which total RNA was extracted. TCRdb independently ran MiXCR on the 5' RACE reads; one entry per CDR3 protein. The sample records approximately 150,000 distinct CDR3 sequences, 3.5% to 5% being singletons. The source is a female donor in good health.

This clonotype was found a few times. V usage is TRBV20-1 and J usage is TRBJ2-3; D is uncertain. Germline CDR1 is DFQATT and CDR2 is SNEGSKA (reference sequence). V lost 3 bases, J lost 0 bases, and 10 bases lay in between. The CDR3 consists of 14 residues. CDR3 sequence: CSARSLSSTDTQYF. The CDR3 bases are TGCAGTGCTAGGTCTCTATCTAGCACAGATACGCAGTATTTT.

The table lists this clonotype with many counts. The chain couples TRBV28 to TRBJ1-2; no firm D call. Trimming left V 6 bases short and J 4 bases short, with 15 bases between. The CDR3 totals 14 residues. Germline V gives CDR1 MDHEN, CDR2 SYDVKM. CDR3 coding DNA: TGTGCCAGCAGCACAACGGTACGTCCCTATGGCTACACCTTC. Protein sequence: CASSTTVRPYGYTF.

This clonotype was counted many times. The rearrangement links TRBV7-4 to TRBJ2-2; 10 bases map to TRBD2. Trimming removed 1 base from V and 0 bases from J; junction bases left unmatched: 20. Germline V gene sequence: CDR1 SGHVT, CDR2 SQSDAQ. The CDR3 totals 23 residues. The DNA of the CDR3 is TGTGCCAGCAGCTTAGATCCCCCAAGCGGGGGGGCCTCTGCGCCTTCGAACACCGGGGAGCTGTTTTTT. Translation gives CASSLDPPSGGASAPSNTGELFF.

This clonotype was recorded many times. The chain carries TRBV10-3 and TRBJ2-3; D gene unclear. CDR3 length equals 14 residues. Germline lookup yields CDR1 ENHRY and CDR2 SYGVKD. V was cut by 5 bases and J by 0 bases, with 9 bases left in between. This CDR3 is CAISSSASTDTQYF. DNA of the CDR3: TGTGCCATCAGTTCCTCCGCTAGCACAGATACGCAGTATTTT.

This clonotype was recorded at least ten times. The V gene is TRBV5-4, the J gene TRBJ2-5; D unclear. From germline, CDR1 is SGHNT and CDR2 YYREEE (reference sequence). Trimming pared 3 bases from V and 4 bases from J, leaving 4 bases between. This CDR3 comprises 11 residues. CDR3 nucleotides: TGTGCCAGCAGCTCGTTAGAGACCCAGTACTTC. Residues: CASSSLETQYF.

This clonotype was picked up many times. The chain is built from TRBV4-2 and TRBJ1-6; D not resolved. The length of the CDR3 is 16 residues. Trimming cost V 0 bases and J 10 bases, with 16 bases left between them. CDR1 is LGHNA, CDR2 YNFKEQ, per germline. The CDR3, as DNA: TGTGCCAGCAGCCAAGATCGGGCGGGAAGAGGATCACCCCTCCACTTT. Amino acid sequence: CASSQDRAGRGSPLHF.

This clonotype has a count of ten or more. V is TRBV7-2 and J is TRBJ2-3; D not resolved. The germline gives CDR1 SGHTA, CDR2 FQGNSA. V was pared by 5 bases and J by 4 bases, with 13 bases between. The CDR3 sequence is 14 residues long. CDR3 DNA: TGTGCCAGCAGCCCTCAGGCCGGGTCAGATACGCAGTATTTT. The encoded protein is CASSPQAGSDTQYF.

This clonotype was observed many times. The genes are TRBV7-9 and TRBJ1-4; D might be TRBD1 (5 bases). The germline V gene has CDR1 SEHNR and CDR2 FQNEAQ (reference sequence). Trimming cost V 2 bases and J 4 bases, with 14 bases left between them. The CDR3 loop spans 16 amino acids. This CDR3 is CASSLPPGRDNEKLFF. The CDR3 coding sequence is TGTGCCAGCAGCTTACCACCGGGGCGTGATAATGAAAAACTGTTTTTT.

V usage is TRBV4-3 and J usage is TRBJ2-4; a possible D gene is TRBD2 (5 bases). The V end was cut by 1 base, the J end by 2 bases, with 12 bases between. Germline V gives CDR1 LGHNA, CDR2 YSLEER. This CDR3 contains 16 residues. The CDR3 DNA reads as TGCGCCAGCAGCCAAGTTTACGGGGAGACCAAAAACATTCAGTACTTC. It codes for CASSQVYGETKNIQYF.

In this sample, this clonotype turned up many times. J is TRBJ1-5 and V is TRBV5-1, with 7 bases matching TRBD1. After removal of 1 base from V and 5 bases from J, the junction contained 6 bases not matched to a gene. CDR1 SGHRS and CDR2 YFSETQ come from the germline V gene. The CDR3 length is 15 residues. Written as DNA, the CDR3 is TGCGCCAGCAGCTTGACAGGGGCTGGGTATCAGCCCCAGCATTTT. Its translation is CASSLTGAGYQPQHF.

The chain uses TRBV2 and TRBJ2-3, with 7 bases lining up with TRBD1. CDR3 length equals 15 residues. V shed 2 bases and J 2 bases; nucleotides not matched to a gene: 4. In germline, CDR1 is SNHLY, CDR2 FYNNEI. The CDR3 loop reads CASSEPQGVTDTQYF. CDR3 sequence (DNA): TGTGCCAGCAGTGAACCCCAGGGGGTCACAGATACGCAGTATTTT.

Many counts were recorded for this clonotype. The CDR3 sequence is CASSRQGANQPQHF. The CDR3 DNA follows: TGTGCCAGCAGCCGACAGGGGGCAAATCAGCCCCAGCATTTT. The chain recombines TRBV7-2 with TRBJ1-5, with TRBD1 identical over 10 bases. Per the germline V gene, CDR1 is SGHTA and CDR2 is FQGNSA. The V gene end was trimmed by 5 bases and the J gene end by 4 bases; junction bases not matched to a gene: 2. This CDR3 region has 14 residues.

This clonotype has at least ten counts. The rearrangement links TRBV19 to TRBJ1-1; D is unclear. Germline lookup yields CDR1 LNHDA and CDR2 SQIVND (reference sequence). The CDR3 contains 11 residues. V shed 9 bases and J shed 8 bases, with 13 bases lying between them. The CDR3 nucleotides are TGTGCCAGCTCGGGTTGGCTGGAAGCTTTCTTT. This translates into CASSGWLEAFF.

In this sample, this clonotype turned up many times. The rearrangement links TRBV7-2 to TRBJ2-3; D is unresolved. The CDR3 runs to 13 residues. V lost 2 bases to trimming and J lost 7 bases, with 10 bases between them. Per germline, CDR1 SGHTA and CDR2 FQGNSA. The CDR3 nucleotides are TGTGCCAGCAGCTTATCAACCCGGAATACGCAGTATTTT. It specifies CASSLSTRNTQYF.

This clonotype was counted ten times or more. The genes are TRBV5-4 and TRBJ2-5; 9 bases match TRBD1. Germline CDR1 SGHNT, CDR2 YYREEE (reference sequence). The CDR3 runs 16 residues. V lost 4 bases to trimming and J lost 2 bases; unmatched junction nucleotides: 9. In DNA, the CDR3 is TGTGCCAGCAGCAGGGCCGGGGGACAGGGTCAAGAGACCCAGTACTTC. Translating it yields CASSRAGGQGQETQYF.

This clonotype was seen ten or more times. This CDR3 is CASSSRTVYSPLHF. In DNA, the CDR3 is TGTGCCAGCAGTTCGCGGACAGTTTATTCACCCCTCCACTTT. The chain links TRBV28 to TRBJ1-6, with D maybe TRBD1 (6 bases). V lost 4 bases, J lost 8 bases, and 12 bases lay in between. Germline CDR1 and CDR2: MDHEN and SYDVKM. The CDR3 has 14 residues.

This sequence joins TRBV20-1 and TRBJ1-4; weak D call: TRBD1 (5 bases). CDR1 and CDR2 from the germline V gene are DFQATT and SNEGSKA (reference sequence). This CDR3 is built from 13 residues. Trimming took off 0 bases at V and 8 bases at J, with 10 bases between the two ends. The CDR3 coding sequence is TGCAGTGCTAGAGATCCATGGGGGGAAAAACTGTTTTTT. Translated, it gives CSARDPWGEKLFF.

This clonotype appeared many times. In DNA form, the CDR3 reads TGTGCCAGCAGCCATTTTAGCCAGGTCCTCCGCTCCTACGAGCAGTACTTC. Translating gives CASSHFSQVLRSYEQYF. J is TRBJ2-7 and V is TRBV28; no reliable D call. Trimming shortened V by 6 bases and J by 0 bases, and 21 bases separated the two germline ends. CDR1 is MDHEN and CDR2 is SYDVKM in the germline V gene. The CDR3 is 17 amino acids.

This clonotype was picked up many times. The chain combines TRBV20-1 with TRBJ1-6; D call uncertain. V was cut by 3 bases and J by 5 bases, with 11 bases left in between. CDR3 size: 14 residues. The germline V gene has CDR1 DFQATT and CDR2 SNEGSKA (reference sequence). The CDR3 protein is CSASSRRDNSPLHF. CDR3 nucleotides: TGCAGTGCTAGCTCCAGGCGGGATAATTCACCCCTCCACTTT.

V gene TRBV5-1 combines with J gene TRBJ2-3; D gene uncertain. This CDR3 spans 15 amino acids. Trimming took 2 bases from V and 0 from J, leaving 10 bases between them. Germline V gene data show CDR1 as SGHRS and CDR2 as YFSETQ. Here the CDR3 reads CASSLPTRSTDTQYF. The CDR3 nucleotides read TGCGCCAGCAGCTTACCTACACGTAGCACAGATACGCAGTATTTT.